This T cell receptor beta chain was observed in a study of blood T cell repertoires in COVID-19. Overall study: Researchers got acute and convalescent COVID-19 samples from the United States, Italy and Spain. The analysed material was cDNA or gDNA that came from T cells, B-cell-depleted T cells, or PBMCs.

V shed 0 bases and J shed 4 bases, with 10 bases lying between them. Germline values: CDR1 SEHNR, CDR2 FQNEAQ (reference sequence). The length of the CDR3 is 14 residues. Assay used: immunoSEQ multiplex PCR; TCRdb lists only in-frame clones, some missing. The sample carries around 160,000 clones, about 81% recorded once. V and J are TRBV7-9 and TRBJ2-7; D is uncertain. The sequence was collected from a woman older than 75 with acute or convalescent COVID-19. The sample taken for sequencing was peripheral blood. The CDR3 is CASSLASAVYEQYF. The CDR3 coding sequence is TGTGCCAGCAGCTTAGCTAGTGCGGTATACGAGCAGTACTTC.